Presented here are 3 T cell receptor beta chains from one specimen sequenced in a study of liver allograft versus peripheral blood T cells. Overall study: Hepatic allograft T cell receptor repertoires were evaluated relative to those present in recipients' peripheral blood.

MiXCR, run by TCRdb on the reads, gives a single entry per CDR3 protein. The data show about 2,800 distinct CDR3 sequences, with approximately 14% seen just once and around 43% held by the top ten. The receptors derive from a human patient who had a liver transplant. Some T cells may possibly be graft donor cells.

The DNA for the CDR3 is TGTGCCAGCAGTCATGGGGGCTATGGCTACACCTTC. Translating gives CASSHGGYGYTF. The chain joins TRBV6-6 to TRBJ1-2; D perhaps matches TRBD1 (5 bases). Germline assignment: CDR1 MNHNY and CDR2 SVGAGI (reference sequence). The CDR3 is made up of 12 amino acids. V lost 5 bases and J 4 bases, leaving 8 bases between the germline ends.

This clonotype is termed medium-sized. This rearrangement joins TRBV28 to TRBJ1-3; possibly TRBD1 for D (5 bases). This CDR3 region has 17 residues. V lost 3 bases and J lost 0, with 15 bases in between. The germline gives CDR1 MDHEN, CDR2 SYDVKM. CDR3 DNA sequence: TGTGCCAGCAGTTTCGGGGCTCCTTTACTCTCTGGAAACACCATATATTTT. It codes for CASSFGAPLLSGNTIYF.

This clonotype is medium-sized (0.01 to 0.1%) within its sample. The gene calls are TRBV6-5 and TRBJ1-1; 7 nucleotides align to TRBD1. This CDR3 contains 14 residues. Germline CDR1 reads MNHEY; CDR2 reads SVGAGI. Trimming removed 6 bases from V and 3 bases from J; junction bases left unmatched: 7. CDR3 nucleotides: TGTGCCAGCAGCCCGGGACAGTTGTACACTGAAGCTTTCTTT. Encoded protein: CASSPGQLYTEAFF.